This TCR beta chain emerged from a study of blood T cell repertoires in COVID-19. The overall study: The United States, Italy and Spain supplied acute and convalescent COVID-19 samples.

As handled by the study authors: By means of reference gene primer amplification, nucleated cell counts were estimated. Assay: immunoSEQ multiplex PCR; the TCRdb copy retains only in-frame clones and omits some. Clone size and V and J calls were adopted from that table, with D and trimming inferred from the DNA. The repertoire holds more than 95,000 clones, with roughly 90% as singletons. Sequencing was carried out using peripheral blood. The TCR comes from a man in his forties or fifties with COVID-19, enrolled during active disease.

The CDR3 loop is CASSFGYEQFF. CDR3 coding DNA: TGTGCCAGCAGCTTCGGGTATGAGCAGTTCTTC. This chain connects TRBV7-2 to TRBJ2-1; D unclear. Per germline, CDR1 SGHTA and CDR2 FQGNSA. There are 11 residues in the CDR3. Trimming removed 3 bases at V and 8 bases at J, with 5 bases between.